Reported below is one T cell receptor beta chain. The data derive from a study of cytotoxic CD8 clonotypes in ibrutinib-treated CLL. Study-wide background: The cohort had some 10 relapsed/refractory and fewer than 16 treatment-naive patients, about 18 IGHV unmutated.

V was trimmed by 0 bases and J by 5 bases, leaving 6 bases between them. Per germline, CDR1 LGHNA and CDR2 YSLEER. CDR3 length: 13 residues. Clones were read by immunoSEQ multiplex PCR, and TCRdb kept only the in-frame ones, dropping some. Among 300,000 to 350,000 clones, about 77% were seen once, and the ten largest hold about 6.3%. This specimen was PBMCs, taken before ibrutinib treatment. The source is a human donor with chronic lymphocytic leukemia. The genes are TRBV4-3 and TRBJ2-3; D remains ambiguous. The CDR3 sequence: CASSQEGGDTQYF. CDR3 sequence (DNA): TGCGCCAGCAGCCAAGAAGGCGGAGATACGCAGTATTTT.